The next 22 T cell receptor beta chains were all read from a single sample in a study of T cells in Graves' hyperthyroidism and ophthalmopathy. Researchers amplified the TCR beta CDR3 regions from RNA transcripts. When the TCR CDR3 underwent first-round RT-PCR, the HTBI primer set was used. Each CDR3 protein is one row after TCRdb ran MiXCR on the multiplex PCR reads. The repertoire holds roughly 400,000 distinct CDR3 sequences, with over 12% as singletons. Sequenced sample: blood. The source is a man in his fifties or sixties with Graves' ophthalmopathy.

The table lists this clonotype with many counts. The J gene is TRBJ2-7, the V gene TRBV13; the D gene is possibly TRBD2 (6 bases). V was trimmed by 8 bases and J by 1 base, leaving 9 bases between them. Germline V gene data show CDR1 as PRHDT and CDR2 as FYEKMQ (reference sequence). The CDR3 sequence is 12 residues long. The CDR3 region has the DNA TGTGCCAGCGCTAGCGTATCCTACGAGCAGTACTTC. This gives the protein CASASVSYEQYF.

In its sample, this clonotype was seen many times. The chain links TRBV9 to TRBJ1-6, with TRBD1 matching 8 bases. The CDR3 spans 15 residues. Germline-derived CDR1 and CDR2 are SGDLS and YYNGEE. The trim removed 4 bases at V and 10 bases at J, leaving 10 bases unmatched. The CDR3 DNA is TGTGCCAGCAGCATAGACGGGACAGGCTCCTCACCCCTCCACTTT. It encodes CASSIDGTGSSPLHF. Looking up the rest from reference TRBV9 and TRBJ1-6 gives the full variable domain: DSGVTQTPKHLITATGQRVTLRCSPRSGDLSVYWYQQSLDQGLQFLIQYYNGEERAKGNILERFSAQQFPDLHSELNLSSLELGDSALYFCASSIDGTGSSPLHFGNGTRLTVT.

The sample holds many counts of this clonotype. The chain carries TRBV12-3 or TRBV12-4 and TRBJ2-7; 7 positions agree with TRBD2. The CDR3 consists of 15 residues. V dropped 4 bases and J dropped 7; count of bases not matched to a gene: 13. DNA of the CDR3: TGTGCCAGCAGTTCCCCGGCTAGCGGACCCCGGGAGCAGTACTTC. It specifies CASSSPASGPREQYF.

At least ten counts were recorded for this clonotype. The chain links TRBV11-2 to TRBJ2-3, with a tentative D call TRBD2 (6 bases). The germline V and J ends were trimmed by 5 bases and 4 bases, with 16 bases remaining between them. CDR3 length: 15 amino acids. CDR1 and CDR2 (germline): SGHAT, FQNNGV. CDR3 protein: CASSGAGTFADTQYF. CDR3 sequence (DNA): TGTGCCAGCAGCGGGGCGGGGACTTTTGCAGATACGCAGTATTTT. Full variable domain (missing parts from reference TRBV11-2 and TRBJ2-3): EAGVAQSPRYKIIEKRQSVAFWCNPISGHATLYWYQQILGQGPKLLIQFQNNGVVDDSQLPKDRFSAERLKGVDSTLKIQPAKLEDSAVYLCASSGAGTFADTQYFGPGTRLTVL.

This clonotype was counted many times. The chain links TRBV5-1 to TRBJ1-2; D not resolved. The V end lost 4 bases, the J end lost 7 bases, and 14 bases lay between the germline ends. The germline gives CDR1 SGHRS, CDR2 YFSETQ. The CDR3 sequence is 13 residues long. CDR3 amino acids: CASSQAGVGGYTF. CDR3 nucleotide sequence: TGCGCCAGCAGCCAGGCCGGGGTAGGTGGCTACACCTTC.

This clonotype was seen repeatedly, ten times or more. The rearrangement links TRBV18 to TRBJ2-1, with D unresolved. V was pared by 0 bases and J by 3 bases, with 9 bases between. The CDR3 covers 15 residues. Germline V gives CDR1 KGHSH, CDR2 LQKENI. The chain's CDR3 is CASSPPTPRYNEQFF. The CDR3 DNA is TGTGCCAGCTCACCACCGACACCTCGCTACAATGAGCAGTTCTTC.

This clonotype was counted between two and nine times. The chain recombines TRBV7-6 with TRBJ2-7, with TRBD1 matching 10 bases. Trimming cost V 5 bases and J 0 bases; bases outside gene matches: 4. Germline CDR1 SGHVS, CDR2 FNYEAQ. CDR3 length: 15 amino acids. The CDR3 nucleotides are TGTGCCAGCAGCAACCGGACAGGGGGCTCCTACGAGCAGTACTTC. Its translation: CASSNRTGGSYEQYF.

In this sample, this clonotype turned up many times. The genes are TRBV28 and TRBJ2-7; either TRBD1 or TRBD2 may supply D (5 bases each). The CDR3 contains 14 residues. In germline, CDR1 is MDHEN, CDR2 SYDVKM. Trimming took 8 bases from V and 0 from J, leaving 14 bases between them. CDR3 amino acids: CASRSGTYSYEQYF. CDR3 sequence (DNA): TGTGCCAGCCGCTCCGGGACGTACTCCTACGAGCAGTACTTC.

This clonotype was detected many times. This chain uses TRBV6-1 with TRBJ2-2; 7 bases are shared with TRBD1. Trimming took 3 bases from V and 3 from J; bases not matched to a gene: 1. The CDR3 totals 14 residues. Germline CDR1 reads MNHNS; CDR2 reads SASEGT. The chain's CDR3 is CASSDTGDTGELFF. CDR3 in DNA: TGTGCCAGCAGTGATACAGGGGACACCGGGGAGCTGTTTTTT.

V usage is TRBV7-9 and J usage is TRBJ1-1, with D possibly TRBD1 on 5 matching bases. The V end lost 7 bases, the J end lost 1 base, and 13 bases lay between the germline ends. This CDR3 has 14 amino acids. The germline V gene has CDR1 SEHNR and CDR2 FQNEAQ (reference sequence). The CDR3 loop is CASTSPGPNTEAFF. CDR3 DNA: TGTGCCAGCACTTCGCCAGGGCCGAACACTGAAGCTTTCTTT.

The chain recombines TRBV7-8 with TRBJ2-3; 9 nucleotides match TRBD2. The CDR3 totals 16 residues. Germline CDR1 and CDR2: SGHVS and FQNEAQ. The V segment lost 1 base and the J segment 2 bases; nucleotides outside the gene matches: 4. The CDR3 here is CASSLEPSGNTDTQYF. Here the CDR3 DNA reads TGTGCCAGCAGCTTAGAGCCTAGCGGGAACACAGATACGCAGTATTTT.

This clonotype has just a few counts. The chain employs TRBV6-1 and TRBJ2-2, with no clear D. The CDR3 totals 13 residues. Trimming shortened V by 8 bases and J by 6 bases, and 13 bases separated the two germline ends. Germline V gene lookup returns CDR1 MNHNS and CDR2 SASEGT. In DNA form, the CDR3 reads TGTGCCAGCTTAAGGCCTGAAGCCGGGGAGCTGTTTTTT. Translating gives CASLRPEAGELFF.

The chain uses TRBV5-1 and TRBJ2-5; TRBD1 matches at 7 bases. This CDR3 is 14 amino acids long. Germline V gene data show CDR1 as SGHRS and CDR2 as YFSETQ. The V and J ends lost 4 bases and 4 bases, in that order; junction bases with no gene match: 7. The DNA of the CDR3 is TGCGCCAGCAGCAGCGGACAGGCTATAGAGACCCAGTACTTC. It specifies CASSSGQAIETQYF.

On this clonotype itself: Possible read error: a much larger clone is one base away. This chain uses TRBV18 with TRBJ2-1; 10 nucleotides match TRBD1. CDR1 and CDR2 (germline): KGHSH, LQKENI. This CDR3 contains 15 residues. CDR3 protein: CAGSPGQGHYNEQFF. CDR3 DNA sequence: TGTGCCGGCTCACCGGGACAGGGGCACTACAATGAGCAGTTCTTC.

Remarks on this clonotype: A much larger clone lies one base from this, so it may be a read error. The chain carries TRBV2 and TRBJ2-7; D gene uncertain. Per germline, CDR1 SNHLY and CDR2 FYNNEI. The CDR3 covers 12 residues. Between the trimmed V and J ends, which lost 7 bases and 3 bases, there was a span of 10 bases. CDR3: CASTGLIYEQYF. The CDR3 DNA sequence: TGTGCCAGCACTGGGTTAATCTACGAGCAGTACTTC.

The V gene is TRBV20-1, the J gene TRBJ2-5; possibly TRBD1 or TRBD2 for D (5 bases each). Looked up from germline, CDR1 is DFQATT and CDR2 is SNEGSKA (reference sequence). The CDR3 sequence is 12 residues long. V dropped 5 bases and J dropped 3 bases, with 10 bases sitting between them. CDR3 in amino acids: CSAGDGKETQYF. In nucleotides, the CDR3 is TGCAGTGCTGGGGACGGGAAAGAGACCCAGTACTTC.

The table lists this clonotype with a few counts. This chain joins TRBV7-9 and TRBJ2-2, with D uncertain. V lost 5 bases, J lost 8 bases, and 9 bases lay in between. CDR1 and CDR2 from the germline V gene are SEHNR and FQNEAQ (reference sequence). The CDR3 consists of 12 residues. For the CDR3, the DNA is TGTGCCAGCAGCCAACCCTCTGGGGAGCTGTTTTTT. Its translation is CASSQPSGELFF.

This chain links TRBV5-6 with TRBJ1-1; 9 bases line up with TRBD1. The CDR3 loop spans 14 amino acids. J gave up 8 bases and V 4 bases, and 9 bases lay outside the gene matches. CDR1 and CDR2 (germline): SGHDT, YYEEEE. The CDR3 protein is CASSVPTGGQEAFF. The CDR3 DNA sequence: TGTGCCAGCAGCGTCCCTACAGGGGGCCAGGAAGCTTTCTTT.

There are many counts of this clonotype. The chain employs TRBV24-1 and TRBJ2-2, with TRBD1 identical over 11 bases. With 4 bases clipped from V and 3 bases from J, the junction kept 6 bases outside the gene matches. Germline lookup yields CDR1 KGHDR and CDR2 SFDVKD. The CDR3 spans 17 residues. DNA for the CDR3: TGTGCCACCAGTGACGCGCCGGGACAGGGGGACACCGGGGAGCTGTTTTTT. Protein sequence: CATSDAPGQGDTGELFF.

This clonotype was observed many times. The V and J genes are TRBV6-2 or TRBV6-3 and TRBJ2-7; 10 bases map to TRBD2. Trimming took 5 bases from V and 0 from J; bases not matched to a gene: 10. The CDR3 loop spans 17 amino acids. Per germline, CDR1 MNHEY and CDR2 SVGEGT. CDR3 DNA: TGTGCCAGCAGTCGCCTCCGGACTAGCGGCTCCTCCTACGAGCAGTACTTC. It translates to CASSRLRTSGSSYEQYF.

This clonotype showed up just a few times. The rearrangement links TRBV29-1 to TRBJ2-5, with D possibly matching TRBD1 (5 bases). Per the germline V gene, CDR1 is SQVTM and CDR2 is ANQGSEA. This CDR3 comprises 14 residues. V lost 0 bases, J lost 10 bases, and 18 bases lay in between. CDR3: CSVEDPLATAVQYF. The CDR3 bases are TGCAGCGTTGAAGATCCATTGGCGACAGCCGTCCAGTACTTC.

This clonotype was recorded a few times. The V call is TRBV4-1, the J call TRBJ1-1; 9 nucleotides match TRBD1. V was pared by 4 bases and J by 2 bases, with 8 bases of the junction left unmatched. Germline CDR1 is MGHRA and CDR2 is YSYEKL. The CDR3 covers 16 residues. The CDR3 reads CASSPRSGQGNTEAFF. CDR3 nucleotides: TGCGCCAGCAGCCCGAGATCGGGACAGGGAAACACTGAAGCTTTCTTT.